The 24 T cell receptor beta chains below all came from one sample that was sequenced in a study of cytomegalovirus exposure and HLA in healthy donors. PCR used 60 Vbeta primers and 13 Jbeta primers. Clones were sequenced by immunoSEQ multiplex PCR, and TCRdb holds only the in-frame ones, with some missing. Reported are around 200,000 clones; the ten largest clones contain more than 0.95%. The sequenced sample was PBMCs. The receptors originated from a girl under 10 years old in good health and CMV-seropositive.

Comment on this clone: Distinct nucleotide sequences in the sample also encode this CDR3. The CDR3 region has the DNA TGCGCCAGCAGCTTGGACAGGGGCTCCTACGAGCAGTACTTC. As protein: CASSLDRGSYEQYF. The chain couples TRBV5-1 to TRBJ2-7, with TRBD1 identical over 7 bases. CDR3 size: 14 residues. With V trimmed by 0 bases and J by 0 bases, 0 bases remained unmatched. Germline CDR1 SGHRS, CDR2 YFSETQ.

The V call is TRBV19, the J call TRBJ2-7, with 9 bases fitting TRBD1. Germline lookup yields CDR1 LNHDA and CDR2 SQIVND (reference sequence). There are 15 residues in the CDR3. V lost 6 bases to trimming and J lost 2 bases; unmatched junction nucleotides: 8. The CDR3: CASRGQGQTTYEQYF. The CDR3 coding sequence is TGTGCCAGTAGGGGACAGGGTCAGACTACCTACGAGCAGTACTTC. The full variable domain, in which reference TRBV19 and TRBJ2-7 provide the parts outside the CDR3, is DGGITQSPKYLFRKEGQNVTLSCEQNLNHDAMYWYRQDPGQGLRLIYYSQIVNDFQKGDIAEGYSVSREKKESFPLTVTSAQKNPTAFYLCASRGQGQTTYEQYFGPGTRLTVT.

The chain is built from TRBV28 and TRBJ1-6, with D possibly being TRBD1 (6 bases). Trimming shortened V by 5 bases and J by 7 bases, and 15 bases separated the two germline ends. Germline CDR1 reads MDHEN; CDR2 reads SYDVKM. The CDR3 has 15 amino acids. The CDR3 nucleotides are TGTGCCAGCAGTCCCATCACAGGGCGAAATTCACCCCTCCACTTT. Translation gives CASSPITGRNSPLHF.

The CDR3 region has the DNA TGTGCCAGCAGCTTCTCCGGGGGTAGCGGGGAGCTGTTTTTT. It is translated as CASSFSGGSGELFF. The V gene is TRBV7-3, the J gene TRBJ2-2, with D possibly being TRBD2 (6 bases). Per the germline V gene, CDR1 is SGHTA and CDR2 is FQGTGA. Deletions cut 3 bases from V and 7 bases from J, with 12 bases between. The CDR3 loop spans 14 amino acids.

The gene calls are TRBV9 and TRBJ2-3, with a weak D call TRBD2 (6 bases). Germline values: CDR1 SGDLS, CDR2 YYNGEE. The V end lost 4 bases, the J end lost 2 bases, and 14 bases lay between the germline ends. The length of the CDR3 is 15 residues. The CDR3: CASSSLDYYTDTQYF. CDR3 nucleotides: TGTGCCAGCAGCTCCCTGGACTACTACACAGATACGCAGTATTTT.

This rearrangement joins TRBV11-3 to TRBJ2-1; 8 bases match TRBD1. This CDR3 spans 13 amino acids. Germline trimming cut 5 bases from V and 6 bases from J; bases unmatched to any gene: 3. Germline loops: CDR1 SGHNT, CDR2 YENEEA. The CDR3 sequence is CASSTDRGNEQFF. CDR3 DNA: TGTGCCAGCAGCACAGACAGGGGCAATGAGCAGTTCTTC.

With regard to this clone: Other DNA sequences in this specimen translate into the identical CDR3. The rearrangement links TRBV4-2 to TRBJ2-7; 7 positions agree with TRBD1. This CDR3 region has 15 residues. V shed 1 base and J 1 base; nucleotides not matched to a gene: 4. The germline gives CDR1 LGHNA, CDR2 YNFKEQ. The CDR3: CASSQVTGASYEQYF. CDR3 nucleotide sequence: TGTGCCAGCAGCCAAGTCACAGGGGCTTCCTACGAGCAGTACTTC.

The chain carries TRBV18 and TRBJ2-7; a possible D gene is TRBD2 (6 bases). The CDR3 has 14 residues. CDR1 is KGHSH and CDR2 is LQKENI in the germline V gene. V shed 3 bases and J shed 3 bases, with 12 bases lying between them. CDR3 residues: CASSPPEGGYEQYF. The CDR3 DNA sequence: TGTGCCAGCTCACCCCCGGAGGGAGGCTACGAGCAGTACTTC. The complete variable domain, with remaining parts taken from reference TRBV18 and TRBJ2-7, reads NAGVMQNPRHLVRRRGQEARLRCSPMKGHSHVYWYRQLPEEGLKFMVYLQKENIIDESGMPKERFSAEFPKEGPSILRIQQVVRGDSAAYFCASSPPEGGYEQYFGPGTRLTVT.

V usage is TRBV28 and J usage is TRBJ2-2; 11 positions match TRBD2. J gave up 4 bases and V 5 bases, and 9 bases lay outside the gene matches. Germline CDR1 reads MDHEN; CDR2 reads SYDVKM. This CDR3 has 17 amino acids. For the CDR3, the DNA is TGTGCCAGCAGTCTTCTTTTGACTAGCGGGACCACCGGGGAGCTGTTTTTT. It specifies CASSLLLTSGTTGELFF.

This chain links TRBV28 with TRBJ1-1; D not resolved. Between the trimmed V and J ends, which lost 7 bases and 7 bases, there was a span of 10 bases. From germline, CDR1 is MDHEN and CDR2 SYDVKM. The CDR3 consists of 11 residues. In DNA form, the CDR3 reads TGTGCCAGCATGAGCGGGTTTGAAGCTTTCTTT. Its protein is CASMSGFEAFF. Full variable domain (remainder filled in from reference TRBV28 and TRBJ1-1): DVKVTQSSRYLVKRTGEKVFLECVQDMDHENMFWYRQDPGLGLRLIYFSYDVKMKEKGDIPEGYSVSREKKERFSLILESASTNQTSMYLCASMSGFEAFFGQGTRLTVV.

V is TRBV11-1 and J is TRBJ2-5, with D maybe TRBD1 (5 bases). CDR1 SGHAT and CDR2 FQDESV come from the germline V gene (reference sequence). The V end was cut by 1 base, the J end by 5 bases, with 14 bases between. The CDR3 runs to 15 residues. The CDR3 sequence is CASSLEGVAWETQYF. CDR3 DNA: TGTGCCAGCAGCTTAGAAGGGGTGGCTTGGGAGACCCAGTACTTC.

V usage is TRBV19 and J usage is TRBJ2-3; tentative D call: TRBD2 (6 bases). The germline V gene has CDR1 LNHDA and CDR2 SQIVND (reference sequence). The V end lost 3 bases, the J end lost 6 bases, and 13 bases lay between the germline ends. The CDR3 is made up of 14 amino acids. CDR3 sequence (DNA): TGTGCCAGTAGTATGTACGACCGGGGGGATACGCAGTATTTT. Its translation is CASSMYDRGDTQYF.

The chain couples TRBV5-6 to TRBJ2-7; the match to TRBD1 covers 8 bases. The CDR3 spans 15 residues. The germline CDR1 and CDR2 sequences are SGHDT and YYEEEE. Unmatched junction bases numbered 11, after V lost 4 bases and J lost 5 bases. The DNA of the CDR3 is TGTGCCAGCAGCGCATTCGGACAGGGTCTCGACGAGCAGTACTTC. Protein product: CASSAFGQGLDEQYF.

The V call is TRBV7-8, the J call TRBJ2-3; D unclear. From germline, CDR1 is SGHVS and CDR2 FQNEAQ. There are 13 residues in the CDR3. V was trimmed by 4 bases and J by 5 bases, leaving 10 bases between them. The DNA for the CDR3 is TGTGCCAGCAGCTCTAGGAATAGAGATACGCAGTATTTT. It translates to CASSSRNRDTQYF.

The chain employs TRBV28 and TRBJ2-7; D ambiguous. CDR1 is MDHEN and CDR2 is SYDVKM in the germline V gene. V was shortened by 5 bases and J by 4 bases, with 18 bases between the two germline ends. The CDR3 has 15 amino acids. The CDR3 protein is CASSPAGGPRYEQYF. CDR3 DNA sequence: TGTGCCAGCAGTCCGGCCGGCGGCCCCCGATACGAGCAGTACTTC.

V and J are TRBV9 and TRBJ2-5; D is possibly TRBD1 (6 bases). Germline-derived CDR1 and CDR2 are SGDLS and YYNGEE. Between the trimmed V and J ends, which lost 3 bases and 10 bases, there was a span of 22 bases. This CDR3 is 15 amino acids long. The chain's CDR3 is CASSAQGFGSWDQYF. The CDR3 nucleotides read TGTGCCAGCAGCGCACAGGGTTTTGGGTCCTGGGACCAGTACTTC.

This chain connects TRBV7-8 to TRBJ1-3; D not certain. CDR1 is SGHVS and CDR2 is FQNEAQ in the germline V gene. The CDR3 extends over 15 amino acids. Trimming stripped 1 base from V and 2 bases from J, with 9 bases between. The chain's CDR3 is CASSLVRSAGNTIYF. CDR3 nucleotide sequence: TGTGCCAGCAGCTTAGTCAGGTCGGCTGGAAACACCATATATTTT.

The CDR3 spells CASSIAGAHEQYF. Here the CDR3 DNA reads TGTGCCAGTAGTATAGCAGGGGCCCACGAGCAGTACTTC. V usage is TRBV19 and J usage is TRBJ2-7, with D possibly being TRBD1 (6 bases). Germline V CDR1 and CDR2: LNHDA, SQIVND (reference sequence). Trimming removed 1 base from V and 5 bases from J, with 9 bases in between. This CDR3 region has 13 residues.

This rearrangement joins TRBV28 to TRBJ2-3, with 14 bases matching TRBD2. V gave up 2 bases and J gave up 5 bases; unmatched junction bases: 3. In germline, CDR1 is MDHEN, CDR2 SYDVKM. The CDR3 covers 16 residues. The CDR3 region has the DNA TGTGCCAGCAGTTTAGTGGGACTAGCGGGAGAAGATACGCAGTATTTT. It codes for CASSLVGLAGEDTQYF.

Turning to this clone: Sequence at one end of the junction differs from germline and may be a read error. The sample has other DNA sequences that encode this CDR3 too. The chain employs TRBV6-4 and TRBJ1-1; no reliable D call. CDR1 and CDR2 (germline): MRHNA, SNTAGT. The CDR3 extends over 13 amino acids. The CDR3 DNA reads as TGCGCCAGCAGTGTTGAGGAGAACACTGAAGCTTTCTTT. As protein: CASSVEENTEAFF.

Here the CDR3 reads CASSISLAVNEQFF. The DNA of the CDR3 is TGTGCCAGTAGTATATCGCTAGCGGTAAATGAGCAGTTCTTC. This chain links TRBV19 with TRBJ2-1; 7 bases are a match to TRBD2. This CDR3 region has 14 residues. J was trimmed by 7 bases and V by 2 bases; bases with no gene match: 5. Germline assignment: CDR1 LNHDA and CDR2 SQIVND (reference sequence).

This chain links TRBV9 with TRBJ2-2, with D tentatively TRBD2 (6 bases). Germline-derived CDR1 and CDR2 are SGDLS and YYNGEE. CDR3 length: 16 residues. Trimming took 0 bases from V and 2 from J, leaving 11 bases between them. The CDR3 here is CASSVELAGNTGELFF. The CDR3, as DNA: TGTGCCAGCAGCGTAGAACTAGCAGGAAACACCGGGGAGCTGTTTTTT.

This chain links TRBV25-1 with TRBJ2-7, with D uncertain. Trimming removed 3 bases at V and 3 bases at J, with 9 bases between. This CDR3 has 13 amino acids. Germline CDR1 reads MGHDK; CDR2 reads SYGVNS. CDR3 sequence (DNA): TGTGCCAGCAGTGACCCCCCCTTCTACGAGCAGTACTTC. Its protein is CASSDPPFYEQYF.

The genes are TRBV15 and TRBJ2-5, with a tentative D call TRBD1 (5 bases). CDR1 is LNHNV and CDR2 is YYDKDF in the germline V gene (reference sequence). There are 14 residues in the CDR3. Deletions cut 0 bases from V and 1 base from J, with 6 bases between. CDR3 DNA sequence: TGTGCCACCAGCAGAGATCAGGGCCAAGAGACCCAGTACTTC. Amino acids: CATSRDQGQETQYF.